The 15 T cell receptor beta chains below come from one sample, sequenced in a study of lymphopenia after photon versus proton radiotherapy. Assay used: immunoSEQ multiplex PCR; TCRdb lists only in-frame clones, some missing. The sample records tens of thousands of clones, roughly 93% being singletons. Specimen: peripheral blood, collected from a patient treated with photon-based radiotherapy. The receptors come from a woman in her 70s with pancreatic cancer.

The chain recombines TRBV7-2 with TRBJ2-1, with TRBD2 identical over 8 bases. The CDR3 runs 14 residues. The V gene's germline CDR1 is SGHTA and CDR2 FQGNSA. V lost 5 bases to trimming and J lost 7 bases; unmatched junction nucleotides: 7. The DNA for the CDR3 is TGTGCCAGCAGCCGGGGGGGCGGGAGTAATGAGCAGTTCTTC. This sequence encodes CASSRGGGSNEQFF.

This clone was observed a single time. V usage is TRBV4-1 and J usage is TRBJ2-7, with TRBD2 identical over 10 bases. J was trimmed by 2 bases and V by 0 bases; bases with no gene match: 4. Germline CDR1 MGHRA, CDR2 YSYEKL. This CDR3 spans 16 amino acids. The CDR3 nucleotides are TGCGCCAGCAGCCAAGATCCTAGCGGGGGAGCCTACGAGCAGTACTTC. Protein product: CASSQDPSGGAYEQYF.

The rearrangement uses TRBV27 and TRBJ1-4; D ambiguous. The V gene lost 3 bases and the J gene lost 2 bases, with 7 bases spanning the gap. CDR1 MNHEY and CDR2 SMNVEV come from the germline V gene (reference sequence). This CDR3 spans 14 amino acids. In nucleotides, the CDR3 is TGTGCCAGCAGTTTTGCGGGGACTAATGAAAAACTGTTTTTT. This translates into CASSFAGTNEKLFF.

The V and J genes are TRBV6-6 and TRBJ1-6; D call uncertain. The CDR3 runs 12 residues. With 5 bases removed from V and 9 bases from J, the gap between germline ends came to 8 bases. Germline assignment: CDR1 MNHNY and CDR2 SVGAGI (reference sequence). The CDR3, as DNA: TGTGCCAGCAGTGACGACTTTTCACCCCTCCACTTT. Amino acid sequence: CASSDDFSPLHF.

The chain is built from TRBV9 and TRBJ1-1; D remains ambiguous. V lost 2 bases and J lost 2, with 7 bases in between. Germline assignment: CDR1 SGDLS and CDR2 YYNGEE. This CDR3 has 13 residues. The CDR3 region has the DNA TGTGCCAGCAGCGTGGCGGCTAACACTGAAGCTTTCTTT. This sequence encodes CASSVAANTEAFF.

The sample holds a few counts of this clone. This chain joins TRBV30 and TRBJ1-5, with 7 bases fitting TRBD1. Per the germline V gene, CDR1 is GTSNPN and CDR2 is SVGIG (reference sequence). This CDR3 is built from 14 residues. Unmatched junction bases numbered 6, after V lost 3 bases and J lost 4 bases. CDR3 nucleotide sequence: TGTGCCTGGAGGGACAGGTTGATAAATCAGCCCCAGCATTTT. Amino acid sequence: CAWRDRLINQPQHF.

This chain links TRBV11-3 with TRBJ1-5; D not resolved. Trimming removed 1 base at V and 5 bases at J, with 9 bases between. CDR1 SGHNT and CDR2 YENEEA come from the germline V gene. This CDR3 comprises 14 residues. The CDR3 reads CASSLGRSDQPQHF. CDR3 coding DNA: TGTGCCAGCAGCTTAGGGAGGTCTGATCAGCCCCAGCATTTT.

This rearrangement joins TRBV6-1 to TRBJ1-4, with D uncertain. Germline V CDR1 and CDR2: MNHNS, SASEGT. The CDR3 spans 14 residues. Trimming pared 6 bases from V and 3 bases from J, leaving 11 bases between. The DNA of the CDR3 is TGTGCCAGCAGGTTATATATTCCTAATGAAAAACTGTTTTTT. Translated: CASRLYIPNEKLFF.

This chain's CDR3 is CASSLSGGLGGELFF. CDR3 bases: TGTGCCAGCAGTTTAAGCGGCGGGTTGGGCGGGGAGCTGTTTTTT. This chain joins TRBV27 and TRBJ2-2; a possible D gene is TRBD2 (5 bases). CDR3 length: 15 amino acids. Trimming stripped 2 bases from V and 7 bases from J, with 14 bases between. Germline loops: CDR1 MNHEY, CDR2 SMNVEV (reference sequence).

This clone appeared a single time. The chain carries TRBV14 and TRBJ2-1; D not resolved. The V gene's germline CDR1 is SGHDN and CDR2 FVKESK. V shed 7 bases and J shed 5 bases, with 15 bases lying between them. The CDR3 totals 14 residues. In nucleotides, the CDR3 is TGTGCCAGCAACCCGAGTCCGGCCCACAATGAGCAGTTCTTC. This encodes CASNPSPAHNEQFF. The full variable domain, with the rest looked up from reference TRBV14 and TRBJ2-1, is EAGVTQFPSHSVIEKGQTVTLRCDPISGHDNLYWYRRVMGKEIKFLLHFVKESKQDESGMPNNRFLAERTGGTYSTLKVQPAELEDSGVYFCASNPSPAHNEQFFGPGTRLTVL.

This clone came up once. V usage is TRBV7-6 and J usage is TRBJ2-7, with 8 nucleotides matching TRBD2. The CDR3 contains 17 residues. The germline gives CDR1 SGHVS, CDR2 FNYEAQ. Trimming at V came to 1 base and at J to 3 bases, leaving 11 bases not matched to a gene. Here the CDR3 DNA reads TGTGCCAGCAGCTTAGGGTCAGGGCTAGCGGGTGGCTACGAGCAGTACTTC. Its translation: CASSLGSGLAGGYEQYF. Complete variable domain (other parts from reference TRBV7-6 and TRBJ2-7): GAGVSQSPRYKVTKRGQDVALRCDPISGHVSLYWYRQALGQGPEFLTYFNYEAQQDKSGLPNDRFSAERPEGSISTLTIQRTEQRDSAMYRCASSLGSGLAGGYEQYFGPGTRLTVT.

The chain joins TRBV5-1 to TRBJ2-1, with D unresolved. The CDR3 is 14 amino acids. V was trimmed by 4 bases and J by 9 bases, leaving 17 bases between them. Germline V gives CDR1 SGHRS, CDR2 YFSETQ. CDR3 sequence (DNA): TGCGCCAGCAGCCTCTTGTCCCCGGATGGTGAGCAGTTCTTC. Translation: CASSLLSPDGEQFF.

This rearrangement joins TRBV27 to TRBJ2-3, with 8 bases fitting TRBD2. This CDR3 is built from 14 residues. Germline values: CDR1 MNHEY, CDR2 SMNVEV (reference sequence). Germline trimming cut 7 bases from V and 5 bases from J; bases unmatched to any gene: 8. The CDR3 coding sequence is TGTGCCAGCAATGGGCTAGCGGGTGGAGATACGCAGTATTTT. This gives the protein CASNGLAGGDTQYF.

The chain recombines TRBV7-9 with TRBJ1-1; 11 bases line up with TRBD1. The CDR3 covers 15 residues. After removal of 5 bases from V and 4 bases from J, the junction contained 6 bases not matched to a gene. Germline CDR1 SEHNR, CDR2 FQNEAQ (reference sequence). The CDR3 is CASSVGQGGTTEAFF. CDR3 bases: TGTGCCAGCAGCGTGGGACAGGGGGGAACCACTGAAGCTTTCTTT.

V is TRBV7-2 and J is TRBJ2-7, with D maybe TRBD2 (6 bases). Germline-derived CDR1 and CDR2 are SGHTA and FQGNSA. The V end was cut by 3 bases, the J end by 3 bases, with 12 bases between. This CDR3 has 14 amino acids. The CDR3 sequence: CASSLAARDYEQYF. CDR3 nucleotide sequence: TGTGCCAGCAGCTTGGCGGCGCGGGACTACGAGCAGTACTTC. The variable domain in full, with the rest retrieved from reference TRBV7-2 and TRBJ2-7, is GAGVSQSPSNKVTEKGKDVELRCDPISGHTALYWYRQSLGQGLEFLIYFQGNSAPDKSGLPSDRFSAERTGGSVSTLTIQRTQQEDSAVYLCASSLAARDYEQYFGPGTRLTVT.